This TCR beta chain was retrieved from a study of cytomegalovirus exposure and HLA in healthy donors. Regarding the study as a whole: Follow-up analysis seemed to connect common viral pathogens with several of the most significant clusters identified.

Donors sampled were nominally healthy, though unrecorded immune exposures were likely. From germline, CDR1 is MNHEY and CDR2 SMNVEV (reference sequence). This CDR3 contains 15 residues. Trimming removed 8 bases from V and 2 bases from J; junction bases left unmatched: 0. Of note for this clone: The antigen remains undetermined.

The PCR ran on 60 Vbeta and 13 Jbeta primers. Produced via immunoSEQ multiplex PCR; TCRdb's table is partial and in-frame only. The table has around 100,000 clones, under 90% seen once. The TCR sequence derives from a woman between 18 and 30 years old in good health and CMV-seronegative. What was sequenced was PBMCs. The V gene is TRBV27, the J gene TRBJ2-1; 16 positions match TRBD2. CDR3 in amino acids: CASGTSGGAYNEQFF. Here the CDR3 DNA reads TGTGCCAGCGGGACTAGCGGGGGGGCCTACAATGAGCAGTTCTTC.